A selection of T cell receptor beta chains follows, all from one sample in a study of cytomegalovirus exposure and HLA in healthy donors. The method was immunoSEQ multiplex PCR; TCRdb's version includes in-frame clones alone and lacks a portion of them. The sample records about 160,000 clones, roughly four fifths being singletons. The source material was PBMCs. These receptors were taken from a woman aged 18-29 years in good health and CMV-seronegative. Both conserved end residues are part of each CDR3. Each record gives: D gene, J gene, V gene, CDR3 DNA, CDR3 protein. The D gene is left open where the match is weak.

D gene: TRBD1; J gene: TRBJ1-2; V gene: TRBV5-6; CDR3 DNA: TGTGCCAGCAGCCGGACAGGTTATGGCTACACCTTC; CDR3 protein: CASSRTGYGYTF
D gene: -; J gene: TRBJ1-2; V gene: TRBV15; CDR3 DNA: TGTGCCACCAGCAGACAGGGCCTCTATGGCTACACCTTC; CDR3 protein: CATSRQGLYGYTF
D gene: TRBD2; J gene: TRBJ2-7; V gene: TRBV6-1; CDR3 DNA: TGTGCCAGCAGCCGAACGGGGACTACCTACGAGCAGTACTTC; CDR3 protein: CASSRTGTTYEQYF
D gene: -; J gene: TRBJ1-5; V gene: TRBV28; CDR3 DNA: TGTGCCAGCAGTTTTGGTTCAGGGGCGCAGCCCCAGCATTTT; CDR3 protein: CASSFGSGAQPQHF
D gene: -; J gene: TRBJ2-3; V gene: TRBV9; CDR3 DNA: TGTGCCAGCAGCGGAACTAGCACAGATACGCAGTATTTT; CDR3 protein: CASSGTSTDTQYF
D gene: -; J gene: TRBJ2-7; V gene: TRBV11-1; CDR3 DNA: TGTGCCAGCAGCTTATCAGGGCAGAGCTCCTACGAGCAGTACTTC; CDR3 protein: CASSLSGQSSYEQYF
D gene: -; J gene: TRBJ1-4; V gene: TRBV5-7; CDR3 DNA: TGTGCCAGCAGCCAAACTCAAAGCCCGGGGTTTAATGAAAAACTGTTTTTT; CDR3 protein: CASSQTQSPGFNEKLFF
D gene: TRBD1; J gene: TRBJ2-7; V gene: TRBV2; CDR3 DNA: TGTGCCAGCAGTAGTCAGGGACAGGTCTCCTACGAGCAGTACTTC; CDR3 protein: CASSSQGQVSYEQYF
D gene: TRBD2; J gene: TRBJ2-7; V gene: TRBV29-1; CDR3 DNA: TGCAGCGTTGAACGATTGGGCGGGACTAGCGGGAGGTTGCAGCAGTACTTC; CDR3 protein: CSVERLGGTSGRLQQYF
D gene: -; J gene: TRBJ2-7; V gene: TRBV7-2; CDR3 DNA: TGTGCCAGCAGCCTCCATGGGCGTACCTACGAGCAGTACTTC; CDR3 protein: CASSLHGRTYEQYF
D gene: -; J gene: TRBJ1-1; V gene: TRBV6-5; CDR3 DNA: TGTGCCAGCACCAGGGGTACGTATGGCACTGAAGCTTTCTTT; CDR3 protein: CASTRGTYGTEAFF
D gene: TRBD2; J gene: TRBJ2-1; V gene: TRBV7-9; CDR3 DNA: TGTGCCAGCAGCTCCGTCCCGGGACTAGTAGTCGGGCAGTTCTTC; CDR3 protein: CASSSVPGLVVGQFF
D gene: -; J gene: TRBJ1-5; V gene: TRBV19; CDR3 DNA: TGTGCCAGTAGTATTGTGCGGGGGCGCGATCAGCCCCAGCATTTT; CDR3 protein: CASSIVRGRDQPQHF